This T cell receptor (beta chain) was observed in a study of cytomegalovirus exposure and HLA in healthy donors. PCR primers comprised 60 Vbeta and 13 Jbeta primers. Clones were sequenced by immunoSEQ multiplex PCR, and TCRdb holds only the in-frame ones, with some missing. The ten most abundant clones cover 4% to 5.5% of a sample with tens of thousands of clones. Details on this clone: Its antigen is not identified.

Study-wide points: As a later analysis revealed, the rate of TCR association differed by HLA locus, with DRB1 most and HLA-C fewest.

The CDR3 has 14 residues. Germline CDR1 and CDR2: LNHNV and YYDKDF (reference sequence). Trimming left V 1 base short and J 4 bases short, with 10 bases between. The sample consisted of PBMCs. The chain uses TRBV15 and TRBJ1-2; D remains unclear. This receptor was obtained from a man younger than 40 in good health and CMV-seropositive. CDR3 residues: CATSRVQSGYGYTF. The CDR3 DNA reads as TGTGCCACCAGCAGAGTACAGAGTGGCTATGGCTACACCTTC. The whole variable domain, filled in from reference TRBV15 and TRBJ1-2, reads DAMVIQNPRYQVTQFGKPVTLSCSQTLNHNVMYWYQQKSSQAPKLLFHYYDKDFNNEADTPDNFQSRRPNTSFCFLDIRSPGLGDTAMYLCATSRVQSGYGYTFGSGTRLTVV.